The clone carrying this TCR beta chain has ten or more counts. This may be a read error: a much more frequent sequence differs by one nucleotide. Because the CDR3 is missing its conserved closing phenylalanine or tryptophan, this is likely a read error. The data were obtained in a study of metastatic and nonmetastatic thyroid tumors. Every patient underwent thyroid surgery untreated. Using MiXCR, TCRdb re-called clones from the PCR reads. The data show about 93,000 clones, about an eighth seen once. V was cut by 6 bases and J by 8 bases, with 11 bases left in between. Germline V gene data show CDR1 as SNHLY and CDR2 as FYNNEI. This CDR3 region has 13 residues.

Sequenced: blood. This receptor was identified in a female donor with papillary thyroid cancer or a benign thyroid nodule (not recorded which). Some clones in this sample may be carry-over from other donors' samples. V is TRBV2 and J is TRBJ1-6, with D unresolved. In DNA, the CDR3 is TGTGCCAGCAGCGTCCAGGCCTATTCACCCCTCCACCTT. Translated, it gives CASSVQAYSPLHL.